A selection of T cell receptor beta chains follows, all from one sample in a study of post-analysis software for immune sequencing data. Each CDR3 protein is one row after TCRdb ran MiXCR on the PCR reads. Among approximately 440,000 distinct CDR3 sequences listed, roughly 45% were seen once. Sequencing was performed on blood. The origin of the receptors is a girl between 10 and 17 years old with multiple sclerosis. CDR3s include the opening cysteine and the closing phenylalanine or tryptophan. A D gene is named only where the DNA matches it firmly. Size values are once, few and many counts, or a class for expanded clones, and some rows have none.

TRBJ2-1 | . | TRBD2 | TRBV12-3/TRBV12-4 | CASSLTGTSESEQFF | TGTGCCAGCAGCTTAACCGGGACTAGTGAATCTGAGCAGTTCTTC
TRBJ2-7 | once | . | TRBV20-1 | CSASTQTYEQYF | TGCAGTGCTAGTACTCAGACCTACGAGCAGTACTTC
TRBJ1-2 | . | . | TRBV28 | CASSLRGNGYTF | TGTGCCAGCAGTTTAAGGGGAAATGGCTACACCTTC
TRBJ2-4 | . | TRBD2 | TRBV4-1 | CASSQDTSGKDKNIQYF | TGCGCCAGCAGCCAAGACACTAGCGGGAAGGACAAAAACATTCAGTACTTC
TRBJ1-2 | . | . | TRBV5-1 | CASSASQGGYGYTF | TGCGCCAGCAGCGCCTCACAGGGAGGCTATGGCTACACCTTC
TRBJ2-1 | many | . | TRBV3-1 | CASSQEQDNEQFF | TGTGCCAGCAGCCAAGAACAAGACAATGAGCAGTTCTTC
TRBJ1-2 | few | . | TRBV24-1 | CATSGAAGAYGYTF | TGTGCCACCAGTGGGGCGGCCGGCGCCTATGGCTACACCTTC
TRBJ1-2 | . | . | TRBV7-7 | CASSFQHLYGYTF | TGTGCTAGCAGCTTCCAGCACCTCTATGGCTACACCTTC
TRBJ2-1 | . | TRBD1 | TRBV25-1 | CASREQGNEQFF | TGTGCCAGCAGGGAACAGGGGAATGAGCAGTTCTTC
TRBJ2-1 | few | TRBD2 | TRBV7-9 | CASSLSLAENEQFF | TGTGCCAGCAGCTTAAGTCTAGCGGAGAATGAGCAGTTCTTC
TRBJ2-3 | . | . | TRBV24-1 | CATSDRLESTDTQYF | TGTGCCACCAGTGATCGACTCGAAAGCACAGATACGCAGTATTTT
TRBJ2-1 | few | TRBD2 | TRBV7-8 | CASSFSGREGHNEQFF | TGTGCCAGCAGCTTTAGTGGTCGGGAGGGACACAATGAGCAGTTCTTC
TRBJ2-3 | few | . | TRBV28 | CASSSPNFHTQYF | TGTGCCAGCAGTTCCCCTAACTTCCATACGCAGTATTTT
TRBJ2-1 | . | . | TRBV28 | CASNSGAGEYNEQFF | TGTGCCAGCAACTCCGGGGCAGGGGAATACAATGAGCAGTTCTTC
TRBJ1-1 | few | . | TRBV29-1 | CSVEAGPEAFF | TGCAGCGTTGAAGCGGGGCCTGAAGCTTTCTTT
TRBJ1-4 | few | . | TRBV6-5 | CASSAPGEKLFF | TGTGCCAGCAGCGCGCCGGGGGAAAAACTGTTTTTT
TRBJ2-4 | few | . | TRBV5-1 | CASSLEPGVAIQYF | TGCGCCAGCAGCTTGGAACCAGGGGTGGCCATTCAGTACTTC
TRBJ2-1 | few | . | TRBV20-1 | CNARDSATVYNEQFF | TGCAATGCTAGAGACTCCGCGACGGTATACAATGAGCAGTTCTTC
TRBJ2-5 | . | . | TRBV7-2 | CASSTTWAPQETQYF | TGTGCCAGCAGTACCACCTGGGCCCCCCAAGAGACCCAGTACTTC
TRBJ1-2 | . | . | TRBV28 | CASSFEGGTVYGYTF | TGTGCCAGCAGTTTCGAAGGGGGTACCGTCTATGGCTACACCTTC
TRBJ2-7 | . | . | TRBV3-1 | CACSQDRDDEQYF | TGTGCCTGCAGCCAAGACCGAGACGACGAGCAGTACTTC
TRBJ2-4 | few | TRBD1 | TRBV15 | CATSRAEGQGVNIQYF | TGTGCCACCAGCAGAGCTGAGGGACAGGGGGTGAACATTCAGTACTTC
TRBJ1-4 | . | TRBD1 | TRBV4-3 | CASSPRDRGLLSSNEKLFF | TGCGCCAGCAGCCCCCGGGACAGGGGGCTCCTTTCCTCTAATGAAAAACTGTTTTTT
TRBJ1-1 | . | TRBD1 | TRBV7-2 | CASSYIPGQDAMNTEAFF | TGTGCCAGCAGCTACATACCGGGACAGGATGCTATGAACACTGAAGCTTTCTTT
TRBJ2-3 | . | . | TRBV4-1 | CASSQRGADTQYF | TGCGCCAGCAGCCAGAGAGGGGCAGATACGCAGTATTTT
TRBJ2-3 | . | TRBD2 | TRBV28 | CASSSGLAAQRGTQYF | TGTGCCAGCAGTTCGGGACTAGCGGCCCAGAGGGGTACGCAGTATTTT
TRBJ2-7 | . | . | TRBV4-3 | CASSQEDWGYEQYF | TGCGCCAGCAGCCAAGAGGACTGGGGCTACGAGCAGTACTTC
TRBJ2-7 | few | . | TRBV6-5 | CASSYSAWGSYEQYF | TGTGCCAGCAGTTACTCGGCGTGGGGCTCCTACGAGCAGTACTTC
TRBJ1-1 | . | . | TRBV10-3 | CAISDGFKNTEAFF | TGTGCCATCAGTGATGGCTTTAAAAACACTGAAGCTTTCTTT
TRBJ1-5 | . | . | TRBV27 | CASSFEQGNQPQHF | TGTGCCAGCAGTTTTGAGCAGGGCAATCAGCCCCAGCATTTT
TRBJ2-5 | . | . | TRBV12-3/TRBV12-4 | CVSRLWRAEIQYF | TGTGTCAGCAGATTGTGGAGGGCAGAGATCCAGTACTTC
TRBJ2-1 | few | TRBD2 | TRBV4-2 | CASSQGTGLLAGDYNEQFF | TGTGCCAGCAGCCAAGGGACAGGATTACTAGCGGGAGACTACAATGAGCAGTTCTTC
TRBJ1-5 | few | . | TRBV27 | CASSPGGSYQPQHF | TGTGCCAGCAGTCCGGGGGGCAGTTATCAGCCCCAGCATTTT
TRBJ2-5 | few | . | TRBV20-1 | CSASHRAGEYF | TGCAGTGCTAGCCACAGGGCAGGGGAGTACTTC
TRBJ1-1 | once | . | TRBV28 | CASSLAGVVVANTEAFF | TGTGCCAGCAGTTTGGCAGGGGTGGTTGTCGCCAACACTGAAGCTTTCTTT
TRBJ1-5 | . | . | TRBV29-1 | CSVTTGTGNQPQHF | TGCAGCGTTACCACAGGGACGGGCAATCAGCCCCAGCATTTT
TRBJ2-7 | many | . | TRBV7-2 | CASSLLGGPYEQYF | TGTGCCAGCAGCTTATTAGGGGGTCCCTACGAGCAGTACTTC
TRBJ2-2 | . | . | TRBV20-1 | CSARISGAPNTGELFF | TGCAGTGCTAGAATTAGCGGAGCCCCGAACACCGGGGAGCTGTTTTTT
TRBJ2-7 | . | . | TRBV28 | CASRDGSYEQYF | TGTGCCAGCCGGGACGGGTCCTACGAGCAGTACTTC
TRBJ1-5 | . | . | TRBV6-6 | CASSRGESNHPQHF | TGTGCCAGCAGCCGCGGTGAGAGCAATCATCCCCAGCATTTT
TRBJ2-5 | few | TRBD2 | TRBV6-5 | CASSYPTKTSEYQETQYF | TGTGCCAGCAGTTACCCGACCAAAACTAGCGAATACCAAGAGACCCAGTACTTC
TRBJ2-3 | few | . | TRBV7-2 | CASSKRQALSTDTQYF | TGTGCCAGCAGCAAACGACAGGCCCTAAGCACAGATACGCAGTATTTT
TRBJ2-1 | . | . | TRBV29-1 | CSVEPGSSYNEQFF | TGCAGCGTTGAACCGGGGAGCTCCTACAATGAGCAGTTCTTC
TRBJ2-7 | . | . | TRBV7-9 | CASSKTDTNPSYEQYF | TGTGCCAGCAGCAAGACGGACACCAACCCCTCCTACGAGCAGTACTTC